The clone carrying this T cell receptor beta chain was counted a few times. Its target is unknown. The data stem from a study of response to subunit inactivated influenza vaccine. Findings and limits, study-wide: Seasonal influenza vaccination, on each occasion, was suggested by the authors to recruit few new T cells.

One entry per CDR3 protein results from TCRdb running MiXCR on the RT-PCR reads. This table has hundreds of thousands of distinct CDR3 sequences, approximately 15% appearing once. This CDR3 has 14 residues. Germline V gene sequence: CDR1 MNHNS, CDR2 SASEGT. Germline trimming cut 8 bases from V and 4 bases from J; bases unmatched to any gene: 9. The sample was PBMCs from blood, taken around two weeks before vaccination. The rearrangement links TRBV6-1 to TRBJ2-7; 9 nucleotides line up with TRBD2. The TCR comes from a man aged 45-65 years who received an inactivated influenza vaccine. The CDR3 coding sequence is TGTGCCAGCGTCAAGACTAGCGGATCTTACGAGCAGTACTTC. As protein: CASVKTSGSYEQYF.